The 15 T cell receptor beta chains below were found in one sample sequenced in a study of control samples from healthy donors and cancer patients (dated by TCRdb to about 2020). Libraries were built with the immunoSEQ multiplex PCR assay. Drawn from immuneACCESS, this table holds only the in-frame rearrangements with V and J called that TCRdb kept. Clones are partly lost; checked studies trace under half to an unresolved V gene and leave the rest unexplained. In all, the sample holds around 180,000 clones, and 80% to 90% of those were seen once. Roughly 5.3% of the sample rests with the top ten. The sample was blood. The receptors shown here come from a woman younger than 45 in good health.

The rearrangement links TRBV7-8 to TRBJ1-6; D may be TRBD1 (5 bases). Germline CDR1 and CDR2: SGHVS and FQNEAQ. V lost 0 bases, J lost 2 bases, and 8 bases lay in between. There are 16 residues in the CDR3. The CDR3 sequence: CASSLAGPTYNSPLHF. DNA of the CDR3: TGTGCCAGCAGCTTAGCGGGGCCGACCTATAATTCACCCCTCCACTTT. Full variable domain (remainder filled in from reference TRBV7-8 and TRBJ1-6): GAGVSQSPRYKVAKRGQDVALRCDPISGHVSLFWYQQALGQGPEFLTYFQNEAQLDKSGLPSDRFFAERPEGSVSTLKIQRTQQEDSAVYLCASSLAGPTYNSPLHFGNGTRLTVT.

V is TRBV24-1 and J is TRBJ2-2; 11 bases agree with TRBD1. The CDR3 length is 17 residues. The V segment lost 4 bases and the J segment 5 bases; nucleotides outside the gene matches: 8. The germline V gene encodes CDR1 KGHDR and CDR2 SFDVKD. The CDR3 here is CATSDTPGQGGTGELFF. The CDR3 region has the DNA TGTGCCACCAGTGACACGCCGGGACAGGGGGGGACCGGGGAGCTGTTTTTT.

The V gene is TRBV28, the J gene TRBJ2-2; D unclear. The CDR3 has 13 amino acids. From germline, CDR1 is MDHEN and CDR2 SYDVKM. V was clipped by 3 bases and J by 3 bases, with 5 bases between them. Here the CDR3 reads CASSLRYTGELFF. The CDR3 nucleotides read TGTGCCAGCAGTTTGAGGTACACCGGGGAGCTGTTTTTT.

This clone has only one observation. In DNA form, the CDR3 reads TGCGCCAGCAGCCAAGAGGGTGGCAGCTCACCCCTCCACTTT. It encodes CASSQEGGSSPLHF. V gene TRBV4-1 combines with J gene TRBJ1-6, with D hard to call. The CDR3 loop spans 14 amino acids. V gave up 0 bases and J gave up 10 bases, with 10 bases separating them. Germline V gene data show CDR1 as MGHRA and CDR2 as YSYEKL.

This sequence joins TRBV2 and TRBJ2-3; 9 nucleotides agree with TRBD1. The CDR3 totals 14 residues. Trimming took 8 bases from V and 0 from J; bases not matched to a gene: 3. Germline values: CDR1 SNHLY, CDR2 FYNNEI. CDR3 nucleotide sequence: TGTGCCAGCCGGACAGGGGCTAGCACAGATACGCAGTATTTT. Its protein is CASRTGASTDTQYF.

This clone was seen a single time. The CDR3 reads CSVTRTSGLETQYF. CDR3 DNA: TGCAGCGTAACCCGGACTAGCGGCCTCGAGACCCAGTACTTC. V usage is TRBV29-1 and J usage is TRBJ2-5; 10 positions agree with TRBD2. The CDR3 is 14 residues long. The germline V gene has CDR1 SQVTM and CDR2 ANQGSEA. The J segment lost 5 bases and the V segment lost 6 bases, leaving 9 bases of the junction unmatched.

V usage is TRBV2 and J usage is TRBJ1-2; a weak D match, TRBD1 (5 bases). This CDR3 spans 14 amino acids. Germline V gives CDR1 SNHLY, CDR2 FYNNEI. The V end lost 1 base, the J end lost 7 bases, and 13 bases lay between the germline ends. CDR3 sequence reads: CASSEGRGASGYTF. The DNA for the CDR3 is TGTGCCAGCAGTGAAGGTCGAGGGGCCTCTGGCTACACCTTC.

This chain connects TRBV4-2 to TRBJ2-7; 14 bases align to TRBD2. With 0 bases clipped from V and 6 bases from J, the junction kept 4 bases outside the gene matches. The CDR3 covers 16 residues. The germline CDR1 and CDR2 sequences are LGHNA and YNFKEQ. The CDR3 loop reads CASSQEAGLAGVEQYF. The CDR3 coding sequence is TGTGCCAGCAGCCAAGAGGCGGGACTAGCGGGAGTCGAGCAGTACTTC.

This clone was recorded only once. The chain uses TRBV6-5 and TRBJ1-5; D may be TRBD1 (5 bases). CDR3 length: 13 amino acids. Germline V gives CDR1 MNHEY, CDR2 SVGAGI. Trimming removed 8 bases at V and 0 bases at J, with 8 bases between. Here the CDR3 reads CASRDFSNQPQHF. Here the CDR3 DNA reads TGTGCCAGCCGGGACTTTAGCAATCAGCCCCAGCATTTT.

This clone occurred once. The J gene is TRBJ2-7, the V gene TRBV3-1 (or the pseudogene TRBV3-2); 7 bases map to TRBD1. V lost 1 base to trimming and J lost 2 bases; unmatched junction nucleotides: 5. Germline assignment: CDR1 LGHDT and CDR2 YNNKEL (reference sequence). The CDR3 runs 15 residues. DNA of the CDR3: TGTGCCAGCAGCCAAGCCCCCGGGACAGCCTACGAGCAGTACGTC. It encodes CASSQAPGTAYEQYV.

CDR3 amino acids: CATSDSSGGGINQPQHF. Written as DNA, the CDR3 is TGTGCCACCAGTGATTCCTCAGGAGGGGGCATCAATCAGCCCCAGCATTTT. The chain combines TRBV24-1 with TRBJ1-5; 7 positions agree with TRBD1. The trim removed 2 bases at V and 3 bases at J, leaving 9 bases unmatched. The CDR3 spans 17 residues. Germline lookup yields CDR1 KGHDR and CDR2 SFDVKD.

This chain connects TRBV5-1 to TRBJ2-2, with D possibly matching TRBD2 (6 bases). Germline-derived CDR1 and CDR2 are SGHRS and YFSETQ. V was shortened by 3 bases and J by 6 bases, with 21 bases between the two germline ends. The CDR3 contains 17 residues. The DNA for the CDR3 is TGCGCCAGCAGCTCCAGGACTACCGGGTGGCTCTCCGGGGAGCTGTTTTTT. Protein sequence: CASSSRTTGWLSGELFF.

In this sample, this clone turned up once. The J gene is TRBJ1-2, the V gene TRBV11-1; no clear D. Trimming cost V 5 bases and J 2 bases, with 12 bases left between them. Germline loops: CDR1 SGHAT, CDR2 FQDESV (reference sequence). The CDR3 covers 14 residues. The CDR3 DNA reads TGTGCCAGCAGCCAGGATGAACGGAACTATGGCTACACCTTC. This gives the protein CASSQDERNYGYTF.

The rearrangement joins TRBV3-1 (or the pseudogene TRBV3-2) to TRBJ2-3; 14 positions match TRBD2. The CDR3 has 17 amino acids. Germline assignment: CDR1 LGHDT and CDR2 YNNKEL (reference sequence). With 4 bases clipped from V and 2 bases from J, the junction kept 5 bases outside the gene matches. CDR3 region: CASSPRTSGGYTDTQYF. CDR3 in DNA: TGTGCCAGCAGCCCTAGGACTAGCGGGGGGTACACAGATACGCAGTATTTT.

The chain joins TRBV10-3 to TRBJ2-6; no reliable D call. Trimming cost V 10 bases and J 1 base, with 5 bases left between them. The CDR3 length is 12 residues. Germline V lookup: CDR1 ENHRY, CDR2 SYGVKD. This chain's CDR3 is CASESGANVLTF. CDR3 DNA: TGTGCCAGCGAATCTGGGGCCAACGTCCTGACTTTC.